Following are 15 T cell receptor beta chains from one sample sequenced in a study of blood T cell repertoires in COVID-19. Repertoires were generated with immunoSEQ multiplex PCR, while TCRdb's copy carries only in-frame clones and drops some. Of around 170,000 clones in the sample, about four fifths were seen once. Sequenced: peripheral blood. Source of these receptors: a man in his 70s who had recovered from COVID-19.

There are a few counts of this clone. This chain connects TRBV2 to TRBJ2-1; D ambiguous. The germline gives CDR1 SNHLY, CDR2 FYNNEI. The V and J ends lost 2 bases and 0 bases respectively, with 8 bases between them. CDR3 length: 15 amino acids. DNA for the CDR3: TGTGCCAGCAGTGAAAGCTTTAGCTCCTACAATGAGCAGTTCTTC. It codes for CASSESFSSYNEQFF.

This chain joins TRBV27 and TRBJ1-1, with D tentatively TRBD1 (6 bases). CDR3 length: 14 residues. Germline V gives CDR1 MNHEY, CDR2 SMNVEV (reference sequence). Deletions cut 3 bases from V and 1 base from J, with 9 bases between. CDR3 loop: CASSFAGANTEAFF. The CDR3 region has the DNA TGTGCCAGCAGTTTCGCGGGGGCGAACACTGAAGCTTTCTTT.

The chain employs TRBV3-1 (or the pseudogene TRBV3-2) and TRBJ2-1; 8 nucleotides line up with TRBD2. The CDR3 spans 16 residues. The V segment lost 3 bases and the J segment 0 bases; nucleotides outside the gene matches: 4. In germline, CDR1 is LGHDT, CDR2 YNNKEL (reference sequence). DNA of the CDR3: TGTGCCAGCAGCCACTTCAGCGGGAGCTCCTACAATGAGCAGTTCTTC. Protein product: CASSHFSGSSYNEQFF.

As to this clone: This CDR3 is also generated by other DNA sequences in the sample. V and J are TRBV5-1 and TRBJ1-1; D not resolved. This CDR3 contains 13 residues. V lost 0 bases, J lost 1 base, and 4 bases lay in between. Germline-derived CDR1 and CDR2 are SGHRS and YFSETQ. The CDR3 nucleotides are TGCGCCAGCAGCTTGGCAGGGAACACTGAAGCTTTCTTT. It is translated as CASSLAGNTEAFF.

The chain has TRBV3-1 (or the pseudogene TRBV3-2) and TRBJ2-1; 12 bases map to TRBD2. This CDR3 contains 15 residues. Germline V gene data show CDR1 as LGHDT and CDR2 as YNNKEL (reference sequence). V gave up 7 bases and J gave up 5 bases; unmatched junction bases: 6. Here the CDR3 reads CASTSSGRAHNEQFF. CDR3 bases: TGTGCCAGCACCTCTAGCGGGAGGGCCCACAATGAGCAGTTCTTC.

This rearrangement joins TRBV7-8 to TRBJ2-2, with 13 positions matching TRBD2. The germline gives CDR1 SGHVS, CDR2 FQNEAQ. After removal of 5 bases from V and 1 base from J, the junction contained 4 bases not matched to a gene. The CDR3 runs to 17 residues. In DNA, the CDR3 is TGTGCCAGCAGCCCTCGACTAGCGGGGGGGAACACCGGGGAGCTGTTTTTT. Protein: CASSPRLAGGNTGELFF.

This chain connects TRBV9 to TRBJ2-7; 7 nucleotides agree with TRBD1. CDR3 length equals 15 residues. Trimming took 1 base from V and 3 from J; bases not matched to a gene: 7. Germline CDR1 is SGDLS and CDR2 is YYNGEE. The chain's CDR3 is CASSVLGDSRYEQYF. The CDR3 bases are TGTGCCAGCAGCGTACTCGGGGACAGTCGCTACGAGCAGTACTTC.

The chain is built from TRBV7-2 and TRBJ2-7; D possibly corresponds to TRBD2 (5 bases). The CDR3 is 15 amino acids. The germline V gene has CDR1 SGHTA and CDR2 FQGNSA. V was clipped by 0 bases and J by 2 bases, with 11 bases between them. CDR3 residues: CASSLASGVTYEQYF. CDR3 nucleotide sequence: TGTGCCAGCAGCTTAGCGAGCGGAGTCACCTACGAGCAGTACTTC.

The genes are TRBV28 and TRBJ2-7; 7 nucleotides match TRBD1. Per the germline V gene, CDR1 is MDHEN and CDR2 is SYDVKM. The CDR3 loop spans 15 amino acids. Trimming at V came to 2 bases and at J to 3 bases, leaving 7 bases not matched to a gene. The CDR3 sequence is CASSLGGRGNYEQYF. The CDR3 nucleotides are TGTGCCAGCAGTTTAGGGGGCAGGGGGAACTACGAGCAGTACTTC.

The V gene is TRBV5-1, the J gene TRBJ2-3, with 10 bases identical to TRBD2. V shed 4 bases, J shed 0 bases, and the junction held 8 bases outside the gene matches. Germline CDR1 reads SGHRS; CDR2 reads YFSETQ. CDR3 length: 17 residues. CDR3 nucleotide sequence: TGCGCCAGCAGCATGCCCACTAGCGGGACTAGCACAGATACGCAGTATTTT. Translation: CASSMPTSGTSTDTQYF.

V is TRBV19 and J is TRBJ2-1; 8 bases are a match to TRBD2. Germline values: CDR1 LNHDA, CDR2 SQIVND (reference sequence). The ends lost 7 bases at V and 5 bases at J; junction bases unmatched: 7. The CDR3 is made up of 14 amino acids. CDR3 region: CASTVTSANNEQFF. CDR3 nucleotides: TGTGCCAGTACTGTGACTAGCGCAAACAATGAGCAGTTCTTC.

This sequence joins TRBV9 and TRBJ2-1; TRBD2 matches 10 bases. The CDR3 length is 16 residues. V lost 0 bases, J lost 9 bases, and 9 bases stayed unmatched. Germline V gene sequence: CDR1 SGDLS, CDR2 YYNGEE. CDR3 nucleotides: TGTGCCAGCAGCGTAGATCGAGCGGGAGGGCCGGGTGAGCAGTTCTTC. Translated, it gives CASSVDRAGGPGEQFF.

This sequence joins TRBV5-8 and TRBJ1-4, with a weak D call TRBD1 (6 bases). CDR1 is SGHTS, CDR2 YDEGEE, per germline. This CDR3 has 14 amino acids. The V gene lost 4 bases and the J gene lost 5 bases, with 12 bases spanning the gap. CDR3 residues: CASSLGQGNEKLFF. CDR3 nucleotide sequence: TGTGCCAGCAGCCTCGGGCAGGGGAATGAAAAACTGTTTTTT. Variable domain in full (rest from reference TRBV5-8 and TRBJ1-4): EAGVTQSPTHLIKTRGQQATLRCSPISGHTSVYWYQQALGLGLQFLLWYDEGEERNRGNFPPRFSGRQFPNYSSELNVNALELEDSALYLCASSLGQGNEKLFFGSGTQLSVL.

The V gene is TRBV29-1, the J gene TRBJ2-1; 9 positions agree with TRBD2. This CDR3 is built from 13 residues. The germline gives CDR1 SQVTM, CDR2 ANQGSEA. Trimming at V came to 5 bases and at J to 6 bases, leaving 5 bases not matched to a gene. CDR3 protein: CSVISGRSNEQFF. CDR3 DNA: TGCAGCGTTATCAGCGGGAGGAGCAATGAGCAGTTCTTC.

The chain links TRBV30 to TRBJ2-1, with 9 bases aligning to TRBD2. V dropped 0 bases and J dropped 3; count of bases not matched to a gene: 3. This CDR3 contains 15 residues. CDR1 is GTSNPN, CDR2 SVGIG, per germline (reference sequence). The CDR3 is CAWSVGSGGYNEQFF. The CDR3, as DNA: TGTGCCTGGAGTGTTGGTAGCGGGGGCTACAATGAGCAGTTCTTC.